This T cell receptor beta chain came from a study of Ad26.COV2.S vaccination and SARS-CoV-2 variants. Study in general: As a participant in COV1001, the donor was in the Ad26.COV2.S trial arm. The study gave Ad26.COV2.S intramuscularly, once or twice 56 days apart. Study conclusions and caveats: Analyses that measured TCR breadth and depth may have underestimated total T cell responses. In vaccinated individuals, spike-specific CD8+ and CD4+ T cell responses reportedly displayed substantial breadth.

Treatment denoted: around 19 received Ad26.COV2.S at low or high dose, single or two shots; five or six received placebo; per-sample allocation not given. Day 63 after the first vaccine or placebo injection was the time point for sampling. Germline V CDR1 and CDR2: SGHNT, YYREEE (reference sequence). V dropped 1 base and J dropped 4 bases, with 15 bases sitting between them. The CDR3 spans 16 residues. Generated by immunoSEQ multiplex PCR, the TCRdb table keeps only in-frame clones and is missing some. The sample has about 350,000 clones, around 90% seen once. For this clone: The target antigen is unknown.

The clonotype was recovered from a person aged 18-65 years who received the Ad26.COV2.S COVID-19 vaccine or a placebo. The sequenced sample was peripheral blood, obtained in a trial of Ad26.COV2.S vaccine versus placebo. The chain is built from TRBV5-4 and TRBJ1-3; D is undetermined. The CDR3 region has the DNA TGTGCCAGCAGCTTGACCCTCCGGGGAGGAGGAAACACCATATATTTT. Amino acid sequence: CASSLTLRGGGNTIYF.